One and the same sample provided the 27 T cell receptor beta chains below, sequenced in a study of Graves' ophthalmopathy and Graves' hyperthyroidism. CDR3 regions of TCR beta were amplified from RNA transcripts. First-round RT-PCR employed HTBI primers, with a second-round multiplex PCR after it. TCRdb re-called the multiplex PCR reads through MiXCR, storing one row per CDR3 protein. The sample holds about 220,000 distinct CDR3 sequences; roughly 21% are singletons and the top ten take roughly 44%. Sequences were obtained from peripheral blood. The source of these receptors is a woman aged 50 to 60 with Graves' ophthalmopathy.

This clonotype has a count of ten or more. This chain links TRBV7-2 with TRBJ1-1, with D hard to call. The V end lost 4 bases, the J end lost 3 bases, and 9 bases lay between the germline ends. Looked up from germline, CDR1 is SGHTA and CDR2 is FQGNSA. The CDR3 runs 13 residues. DNA of the CDR3: TGTGCCAGCAGCTACCAGCGGCACACTGAAGCTTTCTTT. Protein: CASSYQRHTEAFF.

The rearrangement links TRBV4-2 to TRBJ2-5; D not certain. The CDR3 runs to 14 residues. CDR1 is LGHNA and CDR2 is YNFKEQ in the germline V gene. V gave up 0 bases and J gave up 4 bases, with 9 bases separating them. The CDR3 sequence is CASSQDWGAETQYF. Written as DNA, the CDR3 is TGTGCCAGCAGCCAAGATTGGGGTGCAGAGACCCAGTACTTC.

This clonotype appeared many times. The rearrangement uses TRBV18 and TRBJ2-3, with 8 nucleotides matching TRBD2. The CDR3 is 15 residues long. Trimming took 1 base from V and 1 from J; bases not matched to a gene: 1. Germline V gene data show CDR1 as KGHSH and CDR2 as LQKENI. CDR3 coding DNA: TGTGCCAGCTCACCACAGACTAGCGGCACAGATACGCAGTATTTT. This codes for CASSPQTSGTDTQYF.

This clonotype was observed at least ten times. J is TRBJ2-5 and V is TRBV12-3 or TRBV12-4, with a tentative D call TRBD1 (5 bases). This CDR3 contains 16 residues. V was trimmed by 4 bases and J by 3 bases, leaving 18 bases between them. The CDR3 is CASSSTDRGTKETQYF. CDR3 nucleotides: TGTGCCAGCAGTTCAACAGACAGAGGTACCAAAGAGACCCAGTACTTC.

In this sample, this clonotype turned up many times. One base away lies a much larger clone, so this may be a sequencing read error. The V gene is TRBV12-3 or TRBV12-4, the J gene TRBJ2-5; D possibly corresponds to TRBD2 (7 bases). Between the trimmed V and J ends, which lost 5 bases and 4 bases, there was a span of 8 bases. The CDR3 sequence is 12 residues long. CDR3 sequence reads: CASSGGAETQYF. For the CDR3, the DNA is TGTGCCAGCAGTGGGGGGGCAGAGACCCAGTACTTC.

This clonotype was detected many times. The V gene is TRBV19, the J gene TRBJ2-2; 13 bases match TRBD2. With 6 bases clipped from V and 0 bases from J, the junction kept 4 bases outside the gene matches. The CDR3 covers 17 residues. CDR1 and CDR2 from the germline V gene are LNHDA and SQIVND (reference sequence). CDR3 loop: CASSSGLAGANTGELFF. The DNA for the CDR3 is TGTGCCAGTAGCTCCGGACTAGCGGGAGCGAACACCGGGGAGCTGTTTTTT.

The CDR3 DNA reads as TGTGCCAGCAGTTTTGGGACCAACACTGAAGCTTTCTTT. Translating gives CASSFGTNTEAFF. This chain links TRBV12-3 or TRBV12-4 with TRBJ1-1; perhaps TRBD1 as D (5 bases). With 3 bases removed from V and 2 bases from J, the gap between germline ends came to 7 bases. This CDR3 has 13 residues.

This clonotype was observed a handful of times. Possible read error: a much larger clone is one base away. The V call is TRBV7-9, the J call TRBJ2-2; 14 nucleotides agree with TRBD2. After removal of 6 bases from V and 6 bases from J, the junction contained 3 bases not matched to a gene. Germline assignment: CDR1 SEHNR and CDR2 FQNEAQ (reference sequence). This CDR3 has 15 residues. The CDR3 reads CASSSTSGRAGELFF. DNA for the CDR3: TGTGCCAGCAGTTCGACTAGCGGGAGGGCCGGGGAGCTGTTTTTT.

This clonotype was detected ten times or more. The chain uses TRBV28 and TRBJ1-2; no definite D call. CDR3 length: 11 residues. Trimming removed 3 bases at V and 8 bases at J, with 7 bases between. Germline lookup yields CDR1 MDHEN and CDR2 SYDVKM. The CDR3 region is CASSFFRGYTF. The CDR3 nucleotides are TGTGCCAGCAGTTTCTTTAGGGGCTACACCTTC.

This clonotype was counted at least ten times. The chain carries TRBV6-1 and TRBJ1-2, with 10 nucleotides matching TRBD1. Germline V gives CDR1 MNHNS, CDR2 SASEGT. V shed 6 bases and J 8 bases; nucleotides not matched to a gene: 12. CDR3 size: 15 residues. The CDR3 DNA reads TGTGCCAGCAGACGGGAGACTCAGGGACAGGGGGGCTACACCTTC. It encodes CASRRETQGQGGYTF.

Ten or more counts support this clonotype. V and J are TRBV29-1 and TRBJ2-7, with D perhaps matching TRBD1 (5 bases). The germline CDR1 and CDR2 sequences are SQVTM and ANQGSEA. This CDR3 is 13 amino acids long. V lost 2 bases and J 0 bases, leaving 8 bases between the germline ends. The CDR3 DNA reads TGCAGCGTTGAAAGGCAGGGCTCCTACGAGCAGTACTTC. It yields the protein CSVERQGSYEQYF.

There are many counts of this clonotype. The chain uses TRBV12-3 or TRBV12-4 and TRBJ1-5, with D possibly matching TRBD1 (5 bases). V was pared by 3 bases and J by 1 base, with 7 bases between. The CDR3 runs 14 residues. CDR3 amino acids: CASSFGGSNQPQHF. The CDR3 nucleotides read TGTGCCAGCAGTTTTGGGGGAAGCAATCAGCCCCAGCATTTT.

There are many counts of this clonotype. The chain joins TRBV11-1 to TRBJ2-7, with D tentatively TRBD2 (5 bases). Germline loops: CDR1 SGHAT, CDR2 FQDESV (reference sequence). CDR3 length equals 15 residues. Between the trimmed V and J ends, which lost 4 bases and 4 bases, there was a span of 17 bases. Here the CDR3 DNA reads TGTGCCAGCAGCTCCCACCGGGATCCAGCGTACGAGCAGTACTTC. This sequence encodes CASSSHRDPAYEQYF.

This clonotype was counted only a few times. The V and J genes are TRBV15 and TRBJ2-7; tentative D call: TRBD1 (5 bases). Looked up from germline, CDR1 is LNHNV and CDR2 is YYDKDF (reference sequence). V dropped 0 bases and J dropped 1 base, with 13 bases sitting between them. The CDR3 covers 16 residues. CDR3 nucleotides: TGTGCCACCAGCAGAGATAAGGAAAACAGGTCCTACGAGCAGTACTTC. Protein: CATSRDKENRSYEQYF.

This clonotype was recorded at least ten times. The V and J genes are TRBV30 and TRBJ2-7, with no clear D. CDR3 size: 12 residues. Germline CDR1 reads GTSNPN; CDR2 reads SVGIG (reference sequence). V lost 2 bases and J lost 4, with 9 bases in between. CDR3 sequence (DNA): TGTGCCTGGAGTTCTCGGCGGTACGAGCAGTACTTC. Protein sequence: CAWSSRRYEQYF.

This chain uses TRBV12-3 or TRBV12-4 with TRBJ2-7, with TRBD1 as a possible D gene (5 bases). The V end was cut by 3 bases, the J end by 0 bases, with 12 bases between. The CDR3 loop spans 15 amino acids. The CDR3 is CASSLTVTLSYEQYF. As DNA, the CDR3 is TGTGCCAGCAGTTTGACAGTGACCCTCTCCTACGAGCAGTACTTC.

The CDR3 loop reads CASSPGDRVNTGELFF. Written as DNA, the CDR3 is TGTGCCAGCAGCCCGGGGGACAGGGTCAACACCGGGGAGCTGTTTTTT. The genes are TRBV11-2 and TRBJ2-2, with TRBD1 matching 9 bases. V was clipped by 5 bases and J by 2 bases; unmatched bases: 6. Germline V gene lookup returns CDR1 SGHAT and CDR2 FQNNGV. The CDR3 consists of 16 residues.

This clonotype was observed a handful of times. The chain uses TRBV4-1 and TRBJ2-7; 11 bases are a match to TRBD1. The trim removed 4 bases at V and 3 bases at J, leaving 5 bases unmatched. The CDR3 contains 15 residues. The germline gives CDR1 MGHRA, CDR2 YSYEKL. CDR3 nucleotide sequence: TGCGCCAGCAGCCTTCGGGACAGGGGGAACTACGAGCAGTACTTC. Protein: CASSLRDRGNYEQYF.

There are many counts of this clonotype. This sequence joins TRBV5-1 and TRBJ2-5; 8 nucleotides align to TRBD1. The CDR3 is 14 amino acids. V dropped 4 bases and J dropped 3; count of bases not matched to a gene: 5. CDR1 SGHRS and CDR2 YFSETQ come from the germline V gene. CDR3 region: CASSAGTGKETQYF. In DNA, the CDR3 is TGCGCCAGCAGCGCGGGGACAGGAAAAGAGACCCAGTACTTC.

In its sample, this clonotype was seen many times. The chain links TRBV4-1 to TRBJ2-5, with D possibly being TRBD1 (5 bases). This CDR3 has 14 amino acids. Deletions cut 1 base from V and 5 bases from J, with 11 bases between. In germline, CDR1 is MGHRA, CDR2 YSYEKL. The CDR3 nucleotides are TGCGCCAGCAGCCAAGGGCCAGGGCGGGAGACCCAGTACTTC. The encoded protein is CASSQGPGRETQYF.

This clonotype was detected ten times or more. CDR3 loop: CSAQGGVNTEAFF. The CDR3 DNA reads TGCAGTGCCCAAGGGGGAGTGAACACTGAAGCTTTCTTT. J is TRBJ1-1 and V is TRBV20-1; maybe TRBD1 (6 bases). Germline-derived CDR1 and CDR2 are DFQATT and SNEGSKA (reference sequence). The CDR3 covers 13 residues. V was pared by 6 bases and J by 0 bases, with 11 bases between.

This clonotype has a count of ten or more. As DNA, the CDR3 is TGTGCCAGCAGCTTACAAACCTCCTACGAGCAGTACTTC. It is translated as CASSLQTSYEQYF. V gene TRBV7-2 combines with J gene TRBJ2-7; D is uncertain. Trimming removed 2 bases at V and 0 bases at J, with 5 bases between. The germline CDR1 and CDR2 sequences are SGHTA and FQGNSA. CDR3 length: 13 amino acids. Together with reference TRBV7-2 and TRBJ2-7, the CDR3 gives the full variable domain: GAGVSQSPSNKVTEKGKDVELRCDPISGHTALYWYRQSLGQGLEFLIYFQGNSAPDKSGLPSDRFSAERTGGSVSTLTIQRTQQEDSAVYLCASSLQTSYEQYFGPGTRLTVT.

This clonotype was seen more than once but under ten times. A much more abundant neighbour one base away suggests this may be a read error. The CDR3 sequence: CASNKGVPYGYTF. Here the CDR3 DNA reads TGTGCCAGCAATAAGGGGGTACCCTATGGCTACACCTTC. V usage is TRBV2 and J usage is TRBJ1-2; possible D gene TRBD1, 6 bases. Germline-derived CDR1 and CDR2 are SNHLY and FYNNEI. This CDR3 is built from 13 residues. V lost 7 bases and J lost 4, with 13 bases in between.

This chain links TRBV5-6 with TRBJ2-7; 7 bases match TRBD1. CDR3 length: 10 amino acids. Germline lookup yields CDR1 SGHDT and CDR2 YYEEEE. The V gene end was trimmed by 4 bases and the J gene end by 9 bases; junction bases not matched to a gene: 1. In DNA form, the CDR3 reads TGTGCCAGCAGCGGGGACAGGCAGTACTTC. Its translation is CASSGDRQYF.

V usage is TRBV6-1 and J usage is TRBJ1-1; D uncertain. Trimming took off 7 bases at V and 0 bases at J, with 12 bases between the two ends. The CDR3 covers 14 residues. Germline V gives CDR1 MNHNS, CDR2 SASEGT. CDR3 bases: TGTGCCAGCATGGTGGCAGGAATGAACACTGAAGCTTTCTTT. Translated, it gives CASMVAGMNTEAFF.

This clonotype was observed at least ten times. The chain links TRBV10-3 to TRBJ2-7; TRBD2 agrees at 7 bases. J gave up 0 bases and V 4 bases, and 3 bases lay outside the gene matches. The germline V gene has CDR1 ENHRY and CDR2 SYGVKD. This CDR3 spans 14 amino acids. The CDR3 reads CAISGSSGSYEQYF. CDR3 sequence (DNA): TGTGCCATCAGTGGTTCTAGCGGCTCCTACGAGCAGTACTTC.

The V gene is TRBV20-1, the J gene TRBJ2-7; 13 positions match TRBD2. Per germline, CDR1 DFQATT and CDR2 SNEGSKA (reference sequence). Trimming removed 4 bases from V and 1 base from J; junction bases left unmatched: 13. The CDR3 covers 18 residues. The DNA for the CDR3 is TGCAGTGCTAAAGGCAGTGGGACTAGCGGGACTAAGTCCTACGAGCAGTACTTC. Translation: CSAKGSGTSGTKSYEQYF.